This TCR beta chain was documented in a study of T cell repertoires in cytomegalovirus infection. Study-level points and caveats: The response measured ex vivo was dominated by TCR beta clonotypes (HLA-C-restricted and CMV-specific).

TCRdb re-derived calls from the reads in MiXCR, one entry per CDR3 protein. The sample contains roughly 240,000 distinct CDR3 sequences, approximately 7% of which appear only once. This clonotype was recorded many times. What it recognizes is unknown. Looked up from germline, CDR1 is SEHNR and CDR2 is FQNEAQ (reference sequence). Trimming removed 1 base from V and 1 base from J, with 7 bases in between. This CDR3 has 14 amino acids. The V gene is TRBV7-9, the J gene TRBJ1-1; D ambiguous. Sequenced input: PBMCs. The clonotype was recovered from a human donor in good health (CMV status not recorded). Some clones in this sample may be carry-over from other donors' samples. CDR3 loop: CASSLVGENTEAFF. CDR3 bases: TGTGCCAGCAGCTTAGTGGGTGAGAACACTGAAGCTTTCTTT.